This record covers a single T cell receptor (beta chain). The data stem from a study of blood T cell repertoires in COVID-19. Study-level background: Samples taken during acute and convalescent COVID-19 were collected in the United States, Italy and Spain. T cells, B-cell-depleted T cells, or PBMCs supplied cDNA or gDNA.

The CDR3 covers 19 residues. CDR1 MNHEY and CDR2 SMNVEV come from the germline V gene (reference sequence). Germline trimming cut 1 base from V and 0 bases from J; bases unmatched to any gene: 11. Source study methods: Amplification of reference gene primers provided the estimated nucleated cell counts. TCRdb keeps only in-frame clones here, not all; method: immunoSEQ multiplex PCR. V, J and clone size are those of that table, while D and trimming were read from the DNA. This table holds fewer than 300,000 clones, approximately 90% found once. Sequences were obtained from peripheral blood. V gene TRBV27 combines with J gene TRBJ1-3, with 8 bases matching TRBD1. The TCR was taken from a man aged 55-75 years who had recovered from COVID-19. For the CDR3, the DNA is TGTGCCAGCAGTTTATTTAGCACCGGACAGGGCCGCTCTGGAAACACCATATATTTT. Translated: CASSLFSTGQGRSGNTIYF.